These 31 T cell receptor beta chains were sequenced from one sample in a study of T-cell reconstitution after alpha-beta-depleted transplantation in children. Construction of the TCRbeta library involved unique molecular identifiers. TCRdb reprocessed the PCR reads via MiXCR and lists one record per CDR3 protein. The sample consists of fewer than 250,000 distinct CDR3 sequences, around a sixth of them appearing once. The sample consisted of PBMCs, mostly from graft donor cells, taken 360 days after TCRalphabeta/CD19-depleted stem cell transplant. The source is a male patient between 2 and 10 years old who had a stem cell transplant for acute lymphoblastic leukemia, so the T cells may come from the graft donor.

The chain combines TRBV7-2 with TRBJ1-2, with TRBD1 as a possible D gene (5 bases). Germline CDR1 is SGHTA and CDR2 is FQGNSA. V gave up 1 base and J gave up 6 bases, with 15 bases separating them. The CDR3 totals 15 residues. The CDR3 coding sequence is TGTGCCAGCAGCTTAGTAGTCTCGGGGGATGATGGCTACACCTTC. Translated: CASSLVVSGDDGYTF.

The chain uses TRBV4-1 and TRBJ2-3, with D maybe TRBD2 (6 bases). The ends were cut back, 0 bases at V and 0 bases at J, with 10 bases in the middle. The CDR3 is made up of 16 amino acids. The germline CDR1 and CDR2 sequences are MGHRA and YSYEKL. The CDR3 region is CASSQDGGYSTDTQYF. The CDR3 nucleotides are TGCGCCAGCAGCCAAGATGGGGGGTATAGCACAGATACGCAGTATTTT.

The chain couples TRBV10-3 to TRBJ2-1, with a weak D call TRBD2 (5 bases). The CDR3 covers 13 residues. Germline lookup yields CDR1 ENHRY and CDR2 SYGVKD. The V end was cut by 4 bases, the J end by 5 bases, with 9 bases between. CDR3 loop: CAISATRDNEQFF. The DNA of the CDR3 is TGTGCCATCAGTGCAACTAGAGACAATGAGCAGTTCTTC.

This clonotype was counted a few times. This chain uses TRBV30 with TRBJ1-5; unclear D gene. Per germline, CDR1 GTSNPN and CDR2 SVGIG (reference sequence). This CDR3 has 15 amino acids. V lost 0 bases and J lost 2, with 11 bases in between. CDR3 residues: CAWSVGTRGNQPQHF. The CDR3 bases are TGTGCCTGGAGTGTAGGCACGAGAGGCAATCAGCCCCAGCATTTT.

This clonotype was counted between two and nine times. A much larger clone lies a single base off, so this may be a read error. This chain links TRBV7-2 with TRBJ1-2; D is unresolved. The V gene lost 1 base and the J gene lost 2 bases, with 5 bases spanning the gap. Looked up from germline, CDR1 is SGHTA and CDR2 is FQGNSA. The length of the CDR3 is 13 residues. The CDR3 DNA reads TGTGCCAGCAGCTTAGGGGCAAACTATGGCTACACCTTC. It yields the protein CASSLGANYGYTF.

CDR3 amino acids: CASSLSVGRDSNQPQHF. In DNA, the CDR3 is TGTGCCAGCAGCTTATCAGTGGGACGGGATAGCAATCAGCCCCAGCATTTT. V usage is TRBV7-2 and J usage is TRBJ1-5; possibly TRBD1 for D (5 bases). Trimming pared 2 bases from V and 0 bases from J, leaving 14 bases between. Germline loops: CDR1 SGHTA, CDR2 FQGNSA. The CDR3 contains 17 residues.

The table lists this clonotype with a few counts. V usage is TRBV6-5 and J usage is TRBJ2-3; the D gene is possibly TRBD1 (5 bases). This CDR3 has 12 residues. The ends were cut back, 6 bases at V and 1 base at J, with 5 bases in the middle. The V gene's germline CDR1 is MNHEY and CDR2 SVGAGI. The DNA for the CDR3 is TGTGCCAGCAGGACAGGCACAGATACGCAGTATTTT. This encodes CASRTGTDTQYF.

The chain couples TRBV25-1 to TRBJ2-4; a weak D match, TRBD1 (5 bases). V gave up 2 bases and J gave up 1 base, with 18 bases separating them. The CDR3 covers 18 residues. The germline V gene encodes CDR1 MGHDK and CDR2 SYGVNS. The DNA of the CDR3 is TGTGCCAGCAGTGAAGGATATGGCAGGGAAGCGGCCAAAAACATTCAGTACTTC. Translating it yields CASSEGYGREAAKNIQYF. The complete variable domain, with remaining parts taken from reference TRBV25-1 and TRBJ2-4, reads EADIYQTPRYLVIGTGKKITLECSQTMGHDKMYWYQQDPGMELHLIHYSYGVNSTEKGDLSSESTVSRIRTEHFPLTLESARPSHTSQYLCASSEGYGREAAKNIQYFGAGTRLSVL.

There are a few counts of this clonotype. The chain links TRBV27 to TRBJ2-7; D gene unclear. This CDR3 comprises 15 residues. With 6 bases removed from V and 2 bases from J, the gap between germline ends came to 17 bases. Germline V gene lookup returns CDR1 MNHEY and CDR2 SMNVEV (reference sequence). CDR3 loop: CASSIRAGRAYEQYF. Written as DNA, the CDR3 is TGTGCCAGCAGCATCCGGGCAGGCCGCGCCTACGAGCAGTACTTC.

This clonotype occurred a few times. This chain joins TRBV24-1 and TRBJ2-1; 8 nucleotides match TRBD2. Germline values: CDR1 KGHDR, CDR2 SFDVKD. The CDR3 totals 16 residues. With 3 bases clipped from V and 6 bases from J, the junction kept 9 bases outside the gene matches. CDR3 DNA sequence: TGTGCCACCAGTGATCCTACAGCGGGGGCGCCCAATGAGCAGTTCTTC. This gives the protein CATSDPTAGAPNEQFF.

This clonotype has just a few counts. In nucleotides, the CDR3 is TGTGCCAGCAGTCCTTTTATTCCTCCCCCCCATGACTATGGCTACACCTTC. This translates into CASSPFIPPPHDYGYTF. V usage is TRBV27 and J usage is TRBJ1-2; the D is unclear. The CDR3 has 17 amino acids. Trimming stripped 5 bases from V and 3 bases from J, with 22 bases between. Per germline, CDR1 MNHEY and CDR2 SMNVEV (reference sequence).

This clonotype appeared once. The CDR3 loop is CASSQSPPRSLEDTEAFF. The CDR3 DNA reads TGTGCCAGCAGCCAAAGTCCCCCCCGTTCCTTGGAGGACACTGAAGCTTTCTTT. The rearrangement links TRBV7-8 to TRBJ1-1; D not resolved. Germline lookup yields CDR1 SGHVS and CDR2 FQNEAQ. The CDR3 runs 18 residues. Trimming removed 5 bases from V and 3 bases from J, with 25 bases in between.

The genes are TRBV4-3 and TRBJ1-1, with D possibly TRBD1 on 5 matching bases. Per the germline V gene, CDR1 is LGHNA and CDR2 is YSLEER. The CDR3 spans 16 residues. Deletions cut 3 bases from V and 3 bases from J, with 17 bases between. DNA for the CDR3: TGCGCCAGCAGCCAGGGGCTCGGGGTTTTTTACACTGAAGCTTTCTTT. Residues: CASSQGLGVFYTEAFF.

This clonotype was detected only a few times. CDR3 protein: CASKRTGETEAFF. The CDR3, as DNA: TGTGCCAGCAAACGAACAGGGGAGACTGAAGCTTTCTTT. V gene TRBV12-3 or TRBV12-4 combines with J gene TRBJ1-1; 7 bases line up with TRBD1. V shed 7 bases and J 5 bases; nucleotides not matched to a gene: 7. The CDR3 loop spans 13 amino acids.

The rearrangement joins TRBV6-5 to TRBJ2-4; 7 bases align to TRBD2. The ends lost 0 bases at V and 0 bases at J; junction bases unmatched: 2. Looked up from germline, CDR1 is MNHEY and CDR2 is SVGAGI. The CDR3 extends over 16 amino acids. The CDR3 nucleotides read TGTGCCAGCAGTTACTCGGGGGGGGTAGCCAAAAACATTCAGTACTTC. Encoded protein: CASSYSGGVAKNIQYF.

The V call is TRBV20-1, the J call TRBJ2-7; no clear D gene. Looked up from germline, CDR1 is DFQATT and CDR2 is SNEGSKA (reference sequence). The CDR3 has 11 amino acids. The V and J ends lost 6 bases and 7 bases respectively, with 13 bases between them. In DNA form, the CDR3 reads TGCAGTGCCCCGGTCCCCTCTGAGCAGTACTTC. Encoded protein: CSAPVPSEQYF.

The chain carries TRBV11-1 and TRBJ2-3; D is undetermined. Trimming cost V 2 bases and J 6 bases, with 24 bases left between them. Germline assignment: CDR1 SGHAT and CDR2 FQDESV (reference sequence). The CDR3 consists of 18 residues. CDR3 residues: CASSLFGIATLASDTQYF. The CDR3 region has the DNA TGTGCCAGCAGCTTATTTGGAATCGCGACTTTAGCATCGGATACGCAGTATTTT.

This clonotype was observed many times. The rearrangement links TRBV20-1 to TRBJ1-3; D unresolved. The CDR3 is made up of 14 amino acids. Germline V lookup: CDR1 DFQATT, CDR2 SNEGSKA (reference sequence). V lost 6 bases and J lost 2, with 14 bases in between. The DNA of the CDR3 is TGCAGTGCCCCCTTAGCGGCCCCTGGAAACACCATATATTTT. Translating gives CSAPLAAPGNTIYF.

This clonotype was counted many times. The CDR3 DNA is TGTGCCAGCACCAAAACTTCGGGCACTGAAGCTTTCTTT. It codes for CASTKTSGTEAFF. The V and J genes are TRBV12-3 or TRBV12-4 and TRBJ1-1; D uncertain. The CDR3 length is 13 residues. Trimming removed 7 bases at V and 4 bases at J, with 13 bases between.

Written as DNA, the CDR3 is TGTGCCAGCAGTGGCGCCGGGATTTTCACAGATACGCAGTATTTT. Its translation: CASSGAGIFTDTQYF. The rearrangement uses TRBV27 and TRBJ2-3, with D perhaps matching TRBD2 (5 bases). Germline V gene lookup returns CDR1 MNHEY and CDR2 SMNVEV (reference sequence). The CDR3 is 15 amino acids. The V end was cut by 5 bases, the J end by 2 bases, with 14 bases between.

V usage is TRBV7-2 and J usage is TRBJ2-2; TRBD2 aligns across 7 bases. V was clipped by 6 bases and J by 6 bases; unmatched bases: 13. CDR1 and CDR2 from the germline V gene are SGHTA and FQGNSA. The CDR3 is 16 amino acids. CDR3 residues: CASSRDHGRLSGELFF. CDR3 coding DNA: TGTGCCAGCAGTCGCGACCACGGGAGGTTATCCGGGGAGCTGTTTTTT. The entire variable domain, with the rest obtained from reference TRBV7-2 and TRBJ2-2, is as follows: GAGVSQSPSNKVTEKGKDVELRCDPISGHTALYWYRQSLGQGLEFLIYFQGNSAPDKSGLPSDRFSAERTGGSVSTLTIQRTQQEDSAVYLCASSRDHGRLSGELFFGEGSRLTVL.

This sequence joins TRBV5-5 and TRBJ2-3; the match to TRBD1 covers 12 bases. The germline V gene encodes CDR1 SGHKS and CDR2 YYEKEE (reference sequence). The V and J ends lost 3 bases and 4 bases, in that order; junction bases with no gene match: 3. The CDR3 totals 15 residues. The CDR3 loop is CASSWGQGASDTQYF. For the CDR3, the DNA is TGTGCCAGCAGCTGGGGACAGGGGGCGTCAGATACGCAGTATTTT. Full variable domain (outside the CDR3, taken from reference TRBV5-5 and TRBJ2-3): DAGVTQSPTHLIKTRGQQVTLRCSPISGHKSVSWYQQVLGQGPQFIFQYYEKEERGRGNFPDRFSARQFPNYSSELNVNALLLGDSALYLCASSWGQGASDTQYFGPGTRLTVL.

The chain combines TRBV7-9 with TRBJ1-6, with a tentative D call TRBD1 (5 bases). The CDR3 sequence is 16 residues long. The V gene lost 2 bases and the J gene lost 13 bases, with 21 bases spanning the gap. CDR1 and CDR2 (germline): SEHNR, FQNEAQ (reference sequence). The CDR3 reads CASSLSDGDLGRPLHF. The CDR3, as DNA: TGTGCCAGCAGCTTATCGGATGGGGACCTCGGTAGGCCCCTCCACTTT.

Concerning this clonotype itself: One end of the junction is discordant with germline, which a read error may explain. The CDR3 DNA is TGTGCTAGCAGCTTATACCCTCCGGGACTAGACTACAATGAGCAGTTCTTC. Its protein product is CASSLYPPGLDYNEQFF. The genes are TRBV7-7 and TRBJ2-1, with 8 bases identical to TRBD2. Germline V lookup: CDR1 SSHAT, CDR2 FNYEAQ (reference sequence). CDR3 length equals 17 residues.

This clonotype was picked up a small number of times. CDR3 nucleotides: TGTGCCAGCAGTTTATGGGATGAGCAGTTCTTC. Its translation is CASSLWDEQFF. V gene TRBV12-3 or TRBV12-4 combines with J gene TRBJ2-1; D not resolved. V gave up 2 bases and J gave up 8 bases, with 4 bases separating them. The CDR3 contains 11 residues.

This clonotype was counted only a few times. The chain uses TRBV12-3 or TRBV12-4 and TRBJ2-2; no definite D call. CDR3 size: 14 residues. V lost 1 base and J 8 bases, leaving 11 bases between the germline ends. In nucleotides, the CDR3 is TGTGCCAGCAGTTTAGGGATCTTGTCTGGGGAGCTGTTTTTT. Amino acid sequence: CASSLGILSGELFF.

The table lists this clonotype with a few counts. This chain links TRBV5-1 with TRBJ1-2, with D unclear. The CDR3 has 14 residues. The V and J ends lost 4 bases and 4 bases respectively, with 14 bases between them. Germline-derived CDR1 and CDR2 are SGHRS and YFSETQ. In nucleotides, the CDR3 is TGCGCCAGCAGCCCGAGCGGCAGCACCTATGGCTACACCTTC. Translating it yields CASSPSGSTYGYTF.

The V and J genes are TRBV7-3 and TRBJ2-1, with TRBD2 matching over 8 bases. Germline CDR1 reads SGHTA; CDR2 reads FQGTGA. V trimming: 0 bases; J trimming: 8 bases; junction bases outside the gene matches: 9. The CDR3 is 16 amino acids. This chain's CDR3 is CASSLTGGGPSDEQFF. CDR3 coding DNA: TGTGCCAGCAGCTTAACCGGGGGGGGGCCTTCGGATGAGCAGTTCTTC.

This clonotype was seen at least ten times. The V gene is TRBV30, the J gene TRBJ2-7, with D unclear. Between the trimmed V and J ends, which lost 3 bases and 7 bases, there was a span of 22 bases. The CDR3 covers 15 residues. Germline V gene sequence: CDR1 GTSNPN, CDR2 SVGIG (reference sequence). This chain's CDR3 is CAWSSSSGPLGEQYF. The CDR3 coding sequence is TGTGCCTGGAGCAGCAGTTCCGGGCCCCTCGGTGAGCAGTACTTC. The complete variable domain, with remaining parts taken from reference TRBV30 and TRBJ2-7, reads SQTIHQWPATLVQPVGSPLSLECTVEGTSNPNLYWYRQAAGRGLQLLFYSVGIGQISSEVPQNLSASRPQDRQFILSSKKLLLSDSGFYLCAWSSSSGPLGEQYFGPGTRLTVT.

This clonotype was seen repeatedly, ten times or more. This sequence joins TRBV12-3 or TRBV12-4 and TRBJ2-2, with D perhaps matching TRBD1 (5 bases). The CDR3 spans 15 residues. V lost 5 bases to trimming and J lost 4 bases, with 14 bases between them. Here the CDR3 reads CASSPSGWRTGELFF. In DNA, the CDR3 is TGTGCCAGCAGTCCCTCAGGGTGGCGCACCGGGGAGCTGTTTTTT.

The rearrangement links TRBV29-1 to TRBJ2-7, with D perhaps given as TRBD1 or TRBD2 (5 bases each). This CDR3 spans 12 amino acids. Trimming shortened V by 1 base and J by 4 bases, and 8 bases separated the two germline ends. Germline-derived CDR1 and CDR2 are SQVTM and ANQGSEA. The CDR3 region has the DNA TGCAGCGTTGAAGGCAGGGAGTACGAGCAGTACTTC. Residues: CSVEGREYEQYF.